A selection of T cell receptor beta chains follows, all from one sample in a study of blood T cells in healthy people across ages. Each CDR3 protein is one row after TCRdb ran MiXCR on the 5' RACE reads. The sample records 450,000 to 600,000 distinct CDR3 sequences, about 25% being singletons. This sample was also put to use in a study of T cells of mothers and their children.

Sequencing input: blood. Receptor source: a boy aged 2 to 9 in good health. The CDR3 runs from the conserved cysteine through the conserved F or W. Fields, in order: clone size, D gene, V gene, J gene, CDR3 DNA, CDR3 protein. A D gene is named only where the DNA matches it firmly. Not every row has a clone size; where given, it reads once, few, many or a size class.

size: NA; D: NA; V: TRBV7-9; J: TRBJ1-1; DNA: TGTGCCAGCAGCATCCCTGGGGTTGATAACACTGAAGCTTTCTTT; CDR3: CASSIPGVDNTEAFF
size: NA; D: TRBD2; V: TRBV29-1; J: TRBJ2-1; DNA: TGCAGCGTTGAAGCGTCGGGACTAGGGTACAATGAGCAGTTCTTC; CDR3: CSVEASGLGYNEQFF
size: NA; D: NA; V: TRBV29-1; J: TRBJ1-1; DNA: TGCAGCGTTGCTCACGGGGAGAACACTGAAGCTTTCTTT; CDR3: CSVAHGENTEAFF
size: NA; D: TRBD1; V: TRBV5-5; J: TRBJ2-3; DNA: TGTGCCAGCAGCCGGACCGGGACAGGTAGCACAGATACGCAGTATTTT; CDR3: CASSRTGTGSTDTQYF
size: few; D: TRBD1; V: TRBV12-3/TRBV12-4; J: TRBJ1-2; DNA: TGTGCCAGCAGTCCCAGACAGGGGGCGACCTATGGCTACACCTTC; CDR3: CASSPRQGATYGYTF
size: few; D: NA; V: TRBV7-2; J: TRBJ2-3; DNA: TGTGCCAGCAGCCCTACAGACGGTGGAGAAAGCGGACAGAACACAGATACGCAGTATTTT; CDR3: CASSPTDGGESGQNTDTQYF
size: NA; D: TRBD2; V: TRBV7-6; J: TRBJ2-3; DNA: TGTGCCAGCAGCCCCGGACTAGCGGGGTTAGATACGCAGTATTTT; CDR3: CASSPGLAGLDTQYF
size: NA; D: NA; V: TRBV3-1; J: TRBJ1-4; DNA: TGTGCCAGCAGCCTAGGGTTCAGGGACGCCCCGGGACTGCTTTTT; CDR3: CASSLGFRDAPGLLF
size: few; D: TRBD2; V: TRBV5-1; J: TRBJ2-5; DNA: TGCGCCAGCAGCCGAGGACTAGCGGGAGGAGGAGAGACCCAGTACTTC; CDR3: CASSRGLAGGGETQYF
size: NA; D: NA; V: TRBV6-5; J: TRBJ2-7; DNA: TGTGCCAGCAGTTCAATTTCCCTTGGGGACACGGCCTACGAGCAGTACTTC; CDR3: CASSSISLGDTAYEQYF
size: NA; D: TRBD2; V: TRBV5-1; J: TRBJ2-5; DNA: TGCGCCAGCAGCCCCCGACTAGCGGGGAAGGGAGAGACCCAGTACTTC; CDR3: CASSPRLAGKGETQYF
size: NA; D: TRBD1; V: TRBV10-3; J: TRBJ1-2; DNA: TGTGCCATCAGCCCGCGACAGGGACGGAGCTATGGCTACACCTTC; CDR3: CAISPRQGRSYGYTF
size: few; D: TRBD1; V: TRBV29-1; J: TRBJ1-1; DNA: TGCAGCGATATGACAGGGATAACTGAAGCTTTCTTT; CDR3: CSDMTGITEAFF
size: NA; D: NA; V: TRBV10-3; J: TRBJ2-6; DNA: TGTGCCATCACGGGTGTTGGGGCCAACGTCCTGACTTTC; CDR3: CAITGVGANVLTF
size: few; D: NA; V: TRBV11-2; J: TRBJ1-1; DNA: TGTGCCAGCAGCTCGTCTCACCGATATGAAGCTTTCTTT; CDR3: CASSSSHRYEAFF
size: NA; D: NA; V: TRBV20-1; J: TRBJ1-1; DNA: TGCAGTGATCCGGGGAAGGGAACTGAAGCTTTCTTT; CDR3: CSDPGKGTEAFF
size: few; D: TRBD2; V: TRBV7-9; J: TRBJ2-5; DNA: TGTGCCAGCAGCTTCGGACTAGCGGGGGACCAAGAGACCCAGTACTTC; CDR3: CASSFGLAGDQETQYF
size: NA; D: TRBD1; V: TRBV5-1; J: TRBJ1-4; DNA: TGCGCCAGCAGCCTCCGGGACAGGGGGCTTGAAAAACTGTTTTTT; CDR3: CASSLRDRGLEKLFF
size: few; D: NA; V: TRBV11-1; J: TRBJ1-2; DNA: TGTGCCAGCAGCGACTTCCCCACTTACACAGCTAACTATGGCTACACCTTC; CDR3: CASSDFPTYTANYGYTF
size: NA; D: NA; V: TRBV29-1; J: TRBJ2-4; DNA: TGCAGCCTCCGGGATCATCTAGCCAAAAACATTCAGTACTTC; CDR3: CSLRDHLAKNIQYF
size: NA; D: TRBD2; V: TRBV13; J: TRBJ2-5; DNA: TGTGCCAGCAGCTATCGGACTAGCGGGGGATTGGAGACCCAGTACTTC; CDR3: CASSYRTSGGLETQYF
size: NA; D: NA; V: TRBV2; J: TRBJ2-5; DNA: TGTGCCAGCGGCCCGGGACACCAGTACTTC; CDR3: CASGPGHQYF
size: NA; D: TRBD1; V: TRBV12-3/TRBV12-4; J: TRBJ2-4; DNA: TGTGCCAGCAGTTGGGGTCAGGGGGCAAACATTCAGTACTTC; CDR3: CASSWGQGANIQYF
size: NA; D: NA; V: TRBV5-6; J: TRBJ2-1; DNA: TGTGCCAGCAGCCCGGCTAGTTCTGAGCAGTTCTTC; CDR3: CASSPASSEQFF
size: few; D: TRBD1; V: TRBV7-9; J: TRBJ2-3; DNA: TGTGCCAGCAGCACACGGCTGACAGGGCCAGATACGCAGTATTTT; CDR3: CASSTRLTGPDTQYF
size: few; D: NA; V: TRBV5-6; J: TRBJ1-1; DNA: TGTGCCAGCAGCCCTTCTACGGGCACTGAAGCTTTCTTT; CDR3: CASSPSTGTEAFF
size: few; D: NA; V: TRBV7-2; J: TRBJ2-4; DNA: TGTGCCAGCAGCTCCGGATCTAGCGTCATTCAGTACTTC; CDR3: CASSSGSSVIQYF
size: NA; D: NA; V: TRBV20-1; J: TRBJ2-7; DNA: TGCAGTGCCACTCCATACCCCATGGGCGAGCAGTACTTC; CDR3: CSATPYPMGEQYF
size: NA; D: NA; V: TRBV29-1; J: TRBJ2-7; DNA: TGCAGCGTTGAAGACAACAGTGGCGACGAGCAGTACTTC; CDR3: CSVEDNSGDEQYF
size: few; D: NA; V: TRBV3-1; J: TRBJ2-2; DNA: TGTGCCAGCAGTCTCCTCCGGATGCGGGGGAACACCGGGGAGCTGTTTTTT; CDR3: CASSLLRMRGNTGELFF
size: NA; D: NA; V: TRBV6-6; J: TRBJ1-2; DNA: TGTGCCAGCGCCCGGGGCGGGACCACCGGCTATGGCTACACCTTC; CDR3: CASARGGTTGYGYTF
size: NA; D: NA; V: TRBV20-1; J: TRBJ2-1; DNA: TGCAGTGCTAGAGATGATGACTATGAGCAGTTCTTC; CDR3: CSARDDDYEQFF
size: few; D: TRBD1; V: TRBV10-3; J: TRBJ1-2; DNA: TGTACCATCAGTCCGGGACAGGGGGCATACTATGGCTACACCTTC; CDR3: CTISPGQGAYYGYTF
size: once; D: NA; V: TRBV20-1; J: TRBJ2-5; DNA: TGCAGTGCCCTGGACGGGGGCGACCAGAGGCCCCAGTACTTC; CDR3: CSALDGGDQRPQYF
size: NA; D: NA; V: TRBV9; J: TRBJ1-1; DNA: TGTGCCAGCAGCCATCCCGGGCCCCAGGGTACTGAAGCTTTCTTT; CDR3: CASSHPGPQGTEAFF
size: NA; D: TRBD2; V: TRBV2; J: TRBJ2-7; DNA: TGTGCCAGCAATGGACTAGGCTCATCCTACGAGCAGTACTTC; CDR3: CASNGLGSSYEQYF
size: many; D: NA; V: TRBV20-1; J: TRBJ1-3; DNA: TGCAGTGCTATCCCGATGAGCTCTGGAAACACCATATATTTT; CDR3: CSAIPMSSGNTIYF
size: few; D: NA; V: TRBV4-3; J: TRBJ2-1; DNA: TGCGCCAGCAGCCAAAACTCAGGGCCTCGAACGGGGAATGAGCAGTTCTTC; CDR3: CASSQNSGPRTGNEQFF